The present entry profiles one TCR beta chain with its context. What it recognizes is unknown. This entry is derived from a study of OX40 agonist ivuxolimab in advanced cancers. Study in general: Ivuxolimab, an agonist antibody against OX40 (CD134), was given to patients.

The junction had 8 bases not matched to a gene; V was cut back by 5 bases and J by 7 bases. The CDR3 extends over 13 amino acids. CDR1 is SGHRS, CDR2 YFSETQ, per germline. Sequencing was performed with immunoSEQ multiplex PCR; in TCRdb, only in-frame clones are kept and a portion is missing. The sample contains some 70,000 clones, 91% of which appear only once. Whole-study results and caveats: At 0.1 to 3.0 mg/kg, clonal expansion of CD4+ and CD8+ blood T cells had occurred by week 6.

V is TRBV5-1 and J is TRBJ2-7, with TRBD2 matching 8 bases. The sequenced sample was CD4+ or CD8+ T cells sorted from blood, obtained in a trial of the OX40 agonist ivuxolimab. This TCR came from an adult with an advanced solid tumor such as melanoma, head and neck, liver or kidney cancer. The DNA of the CDR3 is TGCGCCAGCAGAGACAGCGGGAGAGTGGAGCAGTACTTC. Translation gives CASRDSGRVEQYF.